A selection of T cell receptor beta chains follows, all from one sample in a study of identical twins. TCRdb reanalysed the 5' RACE reads using MiXCR and keeps one entry per CDR3 protein. The data contain roughly 290,000 distinct CDR3 sequences, nearly 9.5% of them singletons. The same sample was also studied in work on yellow fever vaccine responses in identical twins.

Sequencing was done on a sample of CD8+ T cells sorted from blood. These receptors came from a woman under 30 in good health. CDR3s include the opening cysteine and the closing phenylalanine or tryptophan. The D gene is left open where the match is weak. Part of the rows lack a size; the others show once, few, many or a class for expanded clones.

>NA|few|TRBV4-1|TRBJ2-3
TGCGCCAGCAGCCTGGGCCCCCTTTCAGATACGCAGTATTTT
CASSLGPLSDTQYF
>TRBD1|many|TRBV4-2|TRBJ2-4
TGTGCCAGCAGCTCCGGCAGGGGGAGCGTGGACATTCAGTACTTC
CASSSGRGSVDIQYF
>TRBD1|many|TRBV4-3|TRBJ2-3
TGCGCCAGCAGCGTCGGGACAGGACCAGATACGCAGTATTTT
CASSVGTGPDTQYF
>NA|NA|TRBV9|TRBJ2-3
TGTGCCAGCAGCGTAGGACTAGAGGCGCAGTATTTT
CASSVGLEAQYF
>NA|few|TRBV10-3|TRBJ2-2
TGTGCCATCACACGGCAGCCCACCGGGGAGCTGTTTTTT
CAITRQPTGELFF
>NA|many|TRBV7-8|TRBJ1-1
TGTGCCAGCAGCTTAAAGTTTGGAAGGGACGAAGCTTTCTTT
CASSLKFGRDEAFF
>NA|many|TRBV27|TRBJ2-7
TGTGCCAGCGCGGAAAGCGGTAACTACGAGCAGTACTTC
CASAESGNYEQYF
>NA|few|TRBV19|TRBJ1-6
TGTGCCAGTACCATCCGGTTACAGCGGAATAATTCACCCCTCCACTTT
CASTIRLQRNNSPLHF
>TRBD1|few|TRBV12-3/TRBV12-4|TRBJ2-3
TGTGCCACCCACCCCTACCGGGACAGGGTTGAAGATACGCAGTATTTT
CATHPYRDRVEDTQYF
>NA|many|TRBV15|TRBJ1-5
TGTGCCACCAGCAGAGAAGAAGGCAGACAGCCCCAGCATTTT
CATSREEGRQPQHF
>NA|NA|TRBV27|TRBJ2-7
TGTGCCAGCAGTTTATCTACCACAGGAGCCTACGAGCAGTACTTC
CASSLSTTGAYEQYF
>TRBD1|few|TRBV29-1|TRBJ2-5
TGCAGCGTTGAAGATCTAGAACAGGGGGGAGAGACCCAGTACTTC
CSVEDLEQGGETQYF
>TRBD1|NA|TRBV27|TRBJ2-1
TGTGCCAGCAGTTTATTAACAGGGGGGCCCTACAATGAGCAGTTCTTC
CASSLLTGGPYNEQFF
>NA|few|TRBV7-9|TRBJ1-2
TGTGCCAGCACCGGGGGGCTCCTAGCTAACTATGGCTACACCTTC
CASTGGLLANYGYTF
>NA|NA|TRBV4-3|TRBJ2-7
TGCGCCAGCAGCCCCCCGGGGGGCGCGACCTACGAGCAGTACTTC
CASSPPGGATYEQYF
>TRBD1|many|TRBV7-8|TRBJ2-7
TGTGCCAGCAGCCTAGAGGACAGGGGGCTCTCCTACGAGCAGTACTTC
CASSLEDRGLSYEQYF
>NA|few|TRBV7-9|TRBJ2-2
TGTGCCAGCAGCCTAGTAGCCCCGGTGAACACCGGGGAGCTGTTTTTT
CASSLVAPVNTGELFF
>NA|many|TRBV7-9|TRBJ2-7
TGTGCCAGCAGCGAGAATAGGAGGTCCGCCTACGAGCAGTACTTC
CASSENRRSAYEQYF
>NA|few|TRBV30|TRBJ2-7
TGTGCCTGGAGTTTCCCAAGGGGTGGGGTCTACGAGCAGTACTTC
CAWSFPRGGVYEQYF
>NA|few|TRBV7-2|TRBJ2-3
TGTGCCAGCAGTCAGGACCGATTAGATACGCAGTATTTT
CASSQDRLDTQYF
>TRBD1|NA|TRBV6-1|TRBJ1-5
TGTGCCAGCATCGGGGGCTGGGACAGGACCAATCAGCCCCAGCATTTT
CASIGGWDRTNQPQHF
>NA|few|TRBV7-9|TRBJ2-7
TGTGCCAGCAGCTTAGGTGCGTGGGGCGAGCAGTACTTC
CASSLGAWGEQYF
>TRBD2|many|TRBV6-1|TRBJ2-3
TGTGCCAGCAGTCTAGCGGGGTACACAGATACGCAGTATTTT
CASSLAGYTDTQYF
>NA|few|TRBV7-9|TRBJ2-1
TGTGCCAGCAGCTTAAGTCTGGCGGAGCAGTTCTTC
CASSLSLAEQFF
>TRBD1|NA|TRBV5-1|TRBJ1-5
TGCGCCAGCAGCTTGGACGGGACAGCAGGTCAGCCCCAGCATTTT
CASSLDGTAGQPQHF
>NA|few|TRBV7-8|TRBJ2-1
TGTGCCAGCATTGGCAGCCACAATGAGCAGTTCTTC
CASIGSHNEQFF
>TRBD1|many|TRBV4-3|TRBJ2-2
TGCGCCAGCAGCGCGGACAGGGGTGATCCGAACACCGGGGAGCTGTTTTTT
CASSADRGDPNTGELFF
>TRBD1|many|TRBV20-1|TRBJ2-7
TGCAGTGCTAGAGGGGGACAGGGGTACTACGAGCAGTACTTC
CSARGGQGYYEQYF
>NA|few|TRBV7-2|TRBJ1-2
TGTGCCAGCAGCTTAGTAGGGTCCCAGGGAAACTATGGCTACACCTTC
CASSLVGSQGNYGYTF
>TRBD2|many|TRBV29-1|TRBJ2-3
TGCAGCGAGCGAAGTCTAGCGGCAACAGATACGCAGTATTTT
CSERSLAATDTQYF
>TRBD2|NA|TRBV10-3|TRBJ2-2
TGTGCCATCAACGGGGACGGTCAGGGAGGGGACACCGGGGAGCTGTTTTTT
CAINGDGQGGDTGELFF
>TRBD2|many|TRBV11-2|TRBJ2-4
TGTGCCAGCAGCTTAGAGGTTGCGGGAGCTCCGGGGGGCATTCAGTACTTC
CASSLEVAGAPGGIQYF
>NA|few|TRBV19|TRBJ2-1
TGTGCCAGTAGTATAATTGAGGGTAATGAGCAGTTCTTC
CASSIIEGNEQFF
>NA|many|TRBV12-3/TRBV12-4|TRBJ2-5
TGTGCCAGCAGTTTGGTTAATCTAGAGACCCAGTACTTC
CASSLVNLETQYF
>NA|NA|TRBV7-3|TRBJ2-3
TGTGCCAGCAGCTTACAGGGTCCCACAGATACGCAGTATTTT
CASSLQGPTDTQYF
>NA|many|TRBV9|TRBJ1-2
TGTGCCAGCAGCCTCAGAGGGGGGAGCCACACCTTC
CASSLRGGSHTF
>TRBD2|few|TRBV20-1|TRBJ2-1
TGCAGTGCTAGAGAGTCGGGAGGGCCCAGCGATGAGCAGTTCTTC
CSARESGGPSDEQFF
>TRBD2|NA|TRBV4-2|TRBJ2-1
TGTGCCAGCAGCTTGCGACTAGCGGGAGTCTATGAGCAGTTCTTC
CASSLRLAGVYEQFF
>NA|few|TRBV20-1|TRBJ2-2
TGCAGTGCTAAACAGGGGAACACCGGGGAGCTGTTTTTT
CSAKQGNTGELFF
>NA|many|TRBV4-2|TRBJ2-4
TGTGCCAGCAGCCAAGATTCGACAGGCGAGGAGGACATTCAGTACTTC
CASSQDSTGEEDIQYF
>TRBD2|NA|TRBV11-2|TRBJ2-7
TGTGCCAGCAGCTCCGTAGCGGGAGTCACCTACGAGCAGTACTTC
CASSSVAGVTYEQYF
>TRBD2|NA|TRBV11-3|TRBJ2-1
TGTGCCAGCAGCTTAGAGGGACTAGCGGGATTGGATGAGCAGTTCTTC
CASSLEGLAGLDEQFF
>NA|many|TRBV29-1|TRBJ2-3
TGCAGCCTCGAGCTTAGGGGCATGGGTACAGATACGCAGTATTTT
CSLELRGMGTDTQYF
>TRBD1|few|TRBV11-2|TRBJ1-6
TGTGCCAGCAGCTTCAGACAGGGGAATTCACCCCTCCACTTT
CASSFRQGNSPLHF
>NA|many|TRBV5-1|TRBJ2-7
TGCGCCAGCAGCTCTCCCCTGCAGGTCCAGGAGCAGTACTTC
CASSSPLQVQEQYF
>TRBD2|NA|TRBV27|TRBJ2-7
TGTGCCAGCAGCTCCGGACTAGCGCGCTACGAGCAGTACTTC
CASSSGLARYEQYF